This note documents a single T cell receptor (beta chain) sequence. No antigen is known for it. This record comes from a study of a mutant IDH1 vaccine in newly diagnosed glioma. The method was immunoSEQ multiplex PCR; TCRdb's version includes in-frame clones alone and lacks a portion of them. The sample holds approximately 45,000 clones, roughly 92% seen once. V was cut by 1 base and J by 3 bases, with 12 bases left in between. Germline-derived CDR1 and CDR2 are LNHDA and SQIVND (reference sequence). The CDR3 length is 15 residues. Regarding time point: week 35, safety follow-up. Doses of 300 ug of mutant IDH1 20-mer peptide were given with topical imiquimod.

The rearrangement joins TRBV19 to TRBJ1-1; D is unresolved. This sample comprised PBMCs, obtained from a glioma patient whose treatment included an IDH1 peptide vaccine. The sequence derives from a middle-aged man with glioma. CDR3 sequence reads: CASSIGKVRDTEAFF. CDR3 sequence (DNA): TGTGCCAGTAGTATAGGTAAGGTCCGGGACACTGAAGCTTTCTTT.